One sample yielded the 19 T cell receptor beta chains listed below, sequenced in a study of T cells in tuberculosis. Noted time point: new active TB diagnosis, blood taken before or within 7 days of starting treatment. The data were produced by immunoSEQ multiplex PCR, yet TCRdb's version contains in-frame clones alone and is incomplete. The table shows 25,000 to 35,000 clones, with 87% occurring only once. The source was PBMCs, collected at tuberculosis diagnosis. The receptors were gathered from an adult with tuberculosis.

This chain links TRBV2 with TRBJ1-1; 8 bases match TRBD1. The CDR3 has 13 residues. Trimming cost V 6 bases and J 1 base; bases outside gene matches: 1. The germline CDR1 and CDR2 sequences are SNHLY and FYNNEI. The CDR3 is CASRGTGNTEAFF. The CDR3 region has the DNA TGTGCCAGCAGAGGGACAGGGAACACTGAAGCTTTCTTT. The complete variable domain, with remaining parts taken from reference TRBV2 and TRBJ1-1, reads EPEVTQTPSHQVTQMGQEVILRCVPISNHLYFYWYRQILGQKVEFLVSFYNNEISEKSEIFDDQFSVERPDGSNFTLKIRSTKLEDSAMYFCASRGTGNTEAFFGQGTRLTVV.

The V gene is TRBV5-1, the J gene TRBJ1-6; unclear D gene. Between the trimmed V and J ends, which lost 5 bases and 2 bases, there was a span of 14 bases. Germline V CDR1 and CDR2: SGHRS, YFSETQ. This CDR3 is 16 amino acids long. As DNA, the CDR3 is TGCGCCAGCAGGATGAGCGGCAAAACCTATAATTCACCCCTCCACTTT. Protein: CASRMSGKTYNSPLHF.

The chain joins TRBV6-1 to TRBJ1-2, with a weak D call TRBD1 (5 bases). The CDR3 is made up of 17 amino acids. Germline loops: CDR1 MNHNS, CDR2 SASEGT. V dropped 4 bases and J dropped 2 bases, with 20 bases sitting between them. The CDR3 bases are TGTGCCAGCAGTGTATTTGGAGGGGACGCTCCAAACTATGGCTACACCTTC. It yields the protein CASSVFGGDAPNYGYTF.

This clone was counted a single time. This sequence joins TRBV6-1 and TRBJ1-1; TRBD1 is a possible D gene (6 bases). V lost 6 bases and J 11 bases, leaving 22 bases between the germline ends. CDR1 MNHNS and CDR2 SASEGT come from the germline V gene. This CDR3 is 14 amino acids long. The CDR3 region has the DNA TGTGCCAGCAGGGCGGGGGCAGGGATGGATGAGGCTTTCTTT. Protein: CASRAGAGMDEAFF.

The genes are TRBV18 and TRBJ2-7; D is unresolved. CDR1 is KGHSH, CDR2 LQKENI, per germline. Trimming left V 8 bases short and J 2 bases short, with 22 bases between. This CDR3 is built from 16 residues. This chain's CDR3 is CASAPRVVRRTYEQYF. The CDR3 DNA sequence: TGTGCCAGCGCCCCTCGGGTCGTCCGCCGGACCTACGAGCAGTACTTC.

The J gene is TRBJ1-2, the V gene TRBV5-1; a weak D match, TRBD1 (5 bases). The germline V gene has CDR1 SGHRS and CDR2 YFSETQ. The V end was cut by 4 bases, the J end by 2 bases, with 9 bases between. The CDR3 is 13 residues long. The CDR3 bases are TGCGCCAGCAGCCCTGGGGGGAACTATGGCTACACCTTC. As protein: CASSPGGNYGYTF.

The J gene is TRBJ2-3, the V gene TRBV11-3; TRBD1 matches at 11 bases. CDR1 SGHNT and CDR2 YENEEA come from the germline V gene. V was pared by 4 bases and J by 6 bases, with 3 bases of the junction left unmatched. The CDR3 spans 14 residues. Here the CDR3 reads CASSSGQGVDTQYF. CDR3 DNA sequence: TGTGCCAGCAGCTCGGGACAGGGGGTGGATACGCAGTATTTT. Together with reference TRBV11-3 and TRBJ2-3, the CDR3 gives the full variable domain: EAGVVQSPRYKIIEKKQPVAFWCNPISGHNTLYWYLQNLGQGPELLIRYENEEAVDDSQLPKDRFSAERLKGVDSTLKIQPAELGDSAVYLCASSSGQGVDTQYFGPGTRLTVL.

The chain employs TRBV7-8 and TRBJ1-5, with D possibly being TRBD1 (5 bases). Per germline, CDR1 SGHVS and CDR2 FQNEAQ. This CDR3 contains 14 residues. Trimming stripped 1 base from V and 6 bases from J, with 10 bases between. The CDR3 coding sequence is TGTGCCAGCAGCTTAGGGACAAACGGTCAGCCCCAGCATTTT. Residues: CASSLGTNGQPQHF.

The chain is built from TRBV11-2 and TRBJ2-1; 8 bases match TRBD2. V lost 5 bases to trimming and J lost 7 bases; unmatched junction nucleotides: 16. Germline V gives CDR1 SGHAT, CDR2 FQNNGV. The CDR3 consists of 17 residues. The CDR3 is CASSQKGVSGIFNEQFF. The CDR3 DNA reads as TGTGCCAGCAGCCAGAAAGGAGTTAGCGGGATCTTTAATGAGCAGTTCTTC.

The chain is built from TRBV5-4 and TRBJ1-1; the match to TRBD1 covers 9 bases. Trimming cost V 4 bases and J 5 bases; bases outside gene matches: 9. Germline CDR1 reads SGHNT; CDR2 reads YYREEE (reference sequence). The CDR3 has 15 residues. The CDR3 DNA reads as TGTGCCAGCAGCGTTACGGGACAGGGAAGGACTGAAGCTTTCTTT. Its protein product is CASSVTGQGRTEAFF. Full variable domain (rest looked up from reference TRBV5-4 and TRBJ1-1): ETGVTQSPTHLIKTRGQQVTLRCSSQSGHNTVSWYQQALGQGPQFIFQYYREEENGRGNFPPRFSGLQFPNYSSELNVNALELDDSALYLCASSVTGQGRTEAFFGQGTRLTVV.

Points on this clone: At one end, the junction sequence differs from germline, possibly due to a read error. This chain uses TRBV7-7 with TRBJ2-5, with 10 positions matching TRBD2. This CDR3 is 16 amino acids long. The V gene's germline CDR1 is SSHAT and CDR2 FNYEAQ (reference sequence). The CDR3 DNA follows: TGTGCTAGCAGCCCATCAGCGGGAGGGGGTCAAGGGACCCAGTACTTC. This translates into CASSPSAGGGQGTQYF.

The chain has TRBV28 and TRBJ1-6; TRBD1 matches at 9 bases. The germline V gene has CDR1 MDHEN and CDR2 SYDVKM. The junction had 7 bases not matched to a gene; V was cut back by 4 bases and J by 9 bases. This CDR3 is 15 amino acids long. The CDR3 here is CASSSPTGGGSPLHF. In DNA form, the CDR3 reads TGTGCCAGCAGTTCCCCGACAGGGGGGGGTTCACCCCTCCACTTT.

The V gene is TRBV15, the J gene TRBJ2-2; D is possibly TRBD1 (6 bases). Trimming removed 1 base from V and 0 bases from J, with 9 bases in between. The CDR3 extends over 16 amino acids. Germline loops: CDR1 LNHNV, CDR2 YYDKDF (reference sequence). The CDR3 coding sequence is TGTGCCACCAGCAGAGGAGGGGGACCGAACACCGGGGAGCTGTTTTTT. Translated, it gives CATSRGGGPNTGELFF.

The CDR3 reads CASSQSAGSITDTQYF. DNA of the CDR3: TGCGCCAGCAGCCAATCGGCGGGAAGTATCACAGATACGCAGTATTTT. The chain links TRBV4-3 to TRBJ2-3, with D maybe TRBD2 (6 bases). CDR1 and CDR2 (germline): LGHNA, YSLEER. The CDR3 length is 16 residues. V was clipped by 2 bases and J by 2 bases, with 14 bases between them.

V and J are TRBV6-5 and TRBJ2-7; 9 bases map to TRBD1. There are 14 residues in the CDR3. The V segment lost 5 bases and the J segment 3 bases; nucleotides outside the gene matches: 5. Germline values: CDR1 MNHEY, CDR2 SVGAGI. CDR3 in amino acids: CASSQPGQGYEQYF. CDR3 DNA sequence: TGTGCCAGCAGTCAACCGGGACAGGGCTACGAGCAGTACTTC.

The rearrangement joins TRBV5-1 to TRBJ2-2, with 8 bases lining up with TRBD1. Germline CDR1 and CDR2: SGHRS and YFSETQ. The CDR3 contains 14 residues. J was trimmed by 7 bases and V by 5 bases; bases with no gene match: 7. The CDR3 spells CASREQGAGGELFF. CDR3 nucleotides: TGCGCCAGCAGGGAGCAGGGGGCTGGCGGGGAGCTGTTTTTT.

The J gene is TRBJ2-3, the V gene TRBV7-2; D might be TRBD2 (5 bases). The CDR3 runs to 14 residues. The germline V gene has CDR1 SGHTA and CDR2 FQGNSA. Trimming removed 4 bases from V and 4 bases from J, with 12 bases in between. CDR3 coding DNA: TGTGCCAGCAGCTCCAGAGAGGGCGCAGATACGCAGTATTTT. Its protein product is CASSSREGADTQYF.

The chain links TRBV6-5 to TRBJ2-3; D remains unclear. Trimming stripped 5 bases from V and 5 bases from J, with 11 bases between. There are 13 residues in the CDR3. From germline, CDR1 is MNHEY and CDR2 SVGAGI. The CDR3 region is CASSLIEEDTQYF. For the CDR3, the DNA is TGTGCCAGCAGTCTTATTGAGGAAGATACGCAGTATTTT.

This clone was recorded a few times. The gene calls are TRBV19 and TRBJ2-7; the match to TRBD1 covers 8 bases. Per the germline V gene, CDR1 is LNHDA and CDR2 is SQIVND (reference sequence). The CDR3 is 14 amino acids. V lost 1 base, J lost 3 bases, and 2 bases stayed unmatched. CDR3 residues: CASSIGTGNYEQYF. The CDR3, as DNA: TGTGCCAGTAGTATAGGGACAGGGAACTACGAGCAGTACTTC.